A single sample is the source of the 32 T cell receptor beta chains below, sequenced in a study of beta chain features in type 1 diabetes. Study observations and caveats: Within each of all four CD4+ subsets, Type 1 diabetes patients had TCRB CDR3s that were moderately but significantly shorter.

These receptors lack a known antigen. Expressed TCRB transcripts were sequenced after all isolated RNA was converted to cDNA. Using immunoSEQ multiplex PCR, the repertoire was profiled, and TCRdb retains in-frame clones only, with some absent. This table holds roughly 340,000 clones, 10% to 15% found once. Sequenced material: naive CD4+ T cells from blood. The receptors were gathered from a woman under 30 with type 1 diabetes.

The chain uses TRBV11-2 and TRBJ2-5; no definite D call. The germline V gene has CDR1 SGHAT and CDR2 FQNNGV. Trimming cost V 1 base and J 0 bases, with 6 bases left between them. CDR3 length: 14 amino acids. The CDR3 here is CASSLVLDQETQYF. CDR3 DNA: TGTGCCAGCAGCTTAGTACTCGACCAAGAGACCCAGTACTTC.

Worth noting for this clone: At one end, the junction sequence differs from germline, possibly due to a read error. J is TRBJ2-1 and V is TRBV5-1; D is ambiguous. In germline, CDR1 is SGHRS, CDR2 YFSETQ. The CDR3 totals 12 residues. CDR3 amino acids: CASRLAGNEQFF. CDR3 coding DNA: TGCGCCAGCCGCTTAGCCGGCAATGAGCAGTTCTTC.

This clone was picked up a small number of times. The J gene is TRBJ2-3, the V gene TRBV11-1; TRBD2 might be the D (5 bases). Trimming took off 5 bases at V and 4 bases at J, with 13 bases between the two ends. This CDR3 has 14 residues. Germline V gene data show CDR1 as SGHAT and CDR2 as FQDESV (reference sequence). The CDR3 loop is CASSGEGRADTQYF. In DNA form, the CDR3 reads TGTGCCAGCAGCGGAGAGGGTCGGGCAGATACGCAGTATTTT.

This clone was counted a few times. The chain links TRBV4-1 to TRBJ2-1; the match to TRBD2 covers 10 bases. Germline CDR1 and CDR2: MGHRA and YSYEKL. The CDR3 is made up of 17 amino acids. V dropped 0 bases and J dropped 4; count of bases not matched to a gene: 6. In nucleotides, the CDR3 is TGCGCCAGCAGCCAAGATGGTACTAGCGGGGTTTACAATGAGCAGTTCTTC. Encoded protein: CASSQDGTSGVYNEQFF.

This chain uses TRBV7-9 with TRBJ2-1; 9 bases are a match to TRBD2. V lost 4 bases and J lost 9; bases outside the gene matches: 16. Per the germline V gene, CDR1 is SEHNR and CDR2 is FQNEAQ (reference sequence). The CDR3 covers 17 residues. CDR3 DNA: TGTGCCAGCAGCTCGCTGGCAATGGCGGGGGGGAGTGGTGAGCAGTTCTTC. It codes for CASSSLAMAGGSGEQFF. Drawing the rest from reference TRBV7-9 and TRBJ2-1, the complete variable domain is DTGVSQNPRHKITKRGQNVTFRCDPISEHNRLYWYRQTLGQGPEFLTYFQNEAQLEKSRLLSDRFSAERPKGSFSTLEIQRTEQGDSAMYLCASSSLAMAGGSGEQFFGPGTRLTVL.

The table lists this clone with a few counts. The chain recombines TRBV7-9 with TRBJ2-3, with 7 bases fitting TRBD2. With V trimmed by 5 bases and J by 8 bases, 10 bases remained unmatched. CDR1 is SEHNR and CDR2 is FQNEAQ in the germline V gene (reference sequence). The CDR3 extends over 14 amino acids. The CDR3 sequence is CASSPGNPGGTQYF. In nucleotides, the CDR3 is TGTGCCAGCAGCCCCGGCAACCCGGGGGGTACGCAGTATTTT.

V usage is TRBV7-9 and J usage is TRBJ2-1; 8 bases agree with TRBD2. Germline assignment: CDR1 SEHNR and CDR2 FQNEAQ (reference sequence). The CDR3 totals 15 residues. Germline trimming cut 8 bases from V and 1 base from J; bases unmatched to any gene: 7. CDR3 region: CASSTGTSSYNEQFF. Here the CDR3 DNA reads TGTGCCAGCTCTACCGGGACTAGTTCCTACAATGAGCAGTTCTTC.

This clone was seen only a few times. J is TRBJ2-7 and V is TRBV7-9; D is possibly TRBD1 (5 bases). Germline V CDR1 and CDR2: SEHNR, FQNEAQ (reference sequence). CDR3 size: 14 residues. The V end was cut by 4 bases, the J end by 0 bases, with 10 bases between. The CDR3 nucleotides are TGTGCCAGCAGCTATCCCGACAGCTCCTACGAGCAGTACTTC. Its translation: CASSYPDSSYEQYF. The full variable domain, completed using reference TRBV7-9 and TRBJ2-7, is DTGVSQNPRHKITKRGQNVTFRCDPISEHNRLYWYRQTLGQGPEFLTYFQNEAQLEKSRLLSDRFSAERPKGSFSTLEIQRTEQGDSAMYLCASSYPDSSYEQYFGPGTRLTVT.

This clone was picked up a small number of times. V and J are TRBV27 and TRBJ2-7; TRBD2 is a possible D gene (5 bases). This CDR3 contains 14 residues. V lost 8 bases and J 0 bases, leaving 14 bases between the germline ends. Germline-derived CDR1 and CDR2 are MNHEY and SMNVEV (reference sequence). CDR3 coding DNA: TGTGCCAGCGGGCTCCCGGGGAGCTCCTACGAGCAGTACTTC. This sequence encodes CASGLPGSSYEQYF.

This clone was counted between two and nine times. The V and J genes are TRBV29-1 and TRBJ1-2; the D is unclear. CDR1 is SQVTM and CDR2 is ANQGSEA in the germline V gene. The germline V and J ends were trimmed by 6 bases and 8 bases, with 10 bases remaining between them. The CDR3 is 10 amino acids. The chain's CDR3 is CSVGEGGYTF. Here the CDR3 DNA reads TGCAGCGTGGGCGAGGGCGGCTACACCTTC.

This clone has a handful of counts. The chain carries TRBV5-1 and TRBJ2-5, with D maybe TRBD2 (5 bases). CDR1 is SGHRS, CDR2 YFSETQ, per germline. With 5 bases removed from V and 2 bases from J, the gap between germline ends came to 10 bases. The CDR3 contains 13 residues. In DNA, the CDR3 is TGCGCCAGCAGTCTCTGGAGGCAAGAGACCCAGTACTTC. This codes for CASSLWRQETQYF.

This clone occurred a few times. J is TRBJ1-1 and V is TRBV29-1; D may be TRBD1 (5 bases). V was trimmed by 4 bases and J by 4 bases, leaving 10 bases between them. The CDR3 contains 12 residues. Germline V gene data show CDR1 as SQVTM and CDR2 as ANQGSEA. The CDR3 is CSVAQGGTEAFF. The CDR3 region has the DNA TGCAGCGTTGCCCAGGGAGGCACTGAAGCTTTCTTT.

For this clone: The junction shows a germline mismatch at one end, possibly a read error. The chain carries TRBV7-3 and TRBJ2-6, with TRBD2 matching 7 bases. The CDR3 spans 17 residues. Germline V gives CDR1 SGHTA, CDR2 FQGTGA. The CDR3: CASSQVGRESGANVLTF. Here the CDR3 DNA reads TGCGCCAGCAGCCAAGTAGGGAGGGAGTCTGGGGCCAACGTCCTGACTTTC.

This clone was seen a handful of times. The genes are TRBV4-1 and TRBJ2-3; 8 bases are shared with TRBD1. CDR1 MGHRA and CDR2 YSYEKL come from the germline V gene. The CDR3 is made up of 14 amino acids. The J segment lost 1 base and the V segment lost 11 bases, leaving 8 bases of the junction unmatched. DNA of the CDR3: TGCGCCGCGGGGCACAGGGGGGGCACAGATACGCAGTATTTT. Its translation: CAAGHRGGTDTQYF.

This clone was observed a few times. The V and J genes are TRBV5-1 and TRBJ2-2; 11 positions agree with TRBD2. The CDR3 is 17 residues long. From germline, CDR1 is SGHRS and CDR2 YFSETQ. After removal of 1 base from V and 0 bases from J, the junction contained 2 bases not matched to a gene. CDR3 in amino acids: CASSLTSGGPNTGELFF. In DNA, the CDR3 is TGCGCCAGCAGCTTGACTAGCGGGGGCCCGAACACCGGGGAGCTGTTTTTT.

This clone was recorded a few times. The chain is built from TRBV19 and TRBJ2-3; D is perhaps TRBD2 (6 bases). The CDR3 loop spans 11 amino acids. The V gene's germline CDR1 is LNHDA and CDR2 SQIVND (reference sequence). V was clipped by 6 bases and J by 6 bases, with 7 bases between them. The CDR3 reads CASREGDTQYF. In nucleotides, the CDR3 is TGTGCCAGTAGGGAGGGGGATACGCAGTATTTT.

This clone was found a few times. J is TRBJ2-7 and V is TRBV4-3; 7 positions match TRBD1. There are 15 residues in the CDR3. Losses at the gene ends were 3 bases for V and 7 bases for J; bases not matched to a gene: 12. Germline CDR1 is LGHNA and CDR2 is YSLEER. The DNA for the CDR3 is TGCGCCAGCAGCCAGGATCGGCAGGGGGTGAGGGAGCAGTACTTC. Protein sequence: CASSQDRQGVREQYF.

V and J are TRBV9 and TRBJ1-2; D gene ambiguous. V was cut by 4 bases and J by 4 bases, with 11 bases left in between. The CDR3 spans 13 residues. The germline V gene encodes CDR1 SGDLS and CDR2 YYNGEE. The CDR3 nucleotides read TGTGCCAGCAGCAGGGAGGGAATCTATGGCTACACCTTC. As protein: CASSREGIYGYTF.

The genes are TRBV25-1 and TRBJ1-1; D is unclear. V dropped 3 bases and J dropped 8 bases, with 19 bases sitting between them. Germline V gene data show CDR1 as MGHDK and CDR2 as SYGVNS. The CDR3 consists of 15 residues. The CDR3 bases are TGTGCCAGCAGTGATACACGGGAAATTAGTCGGGAAGCTTTCTTT. Encoded protein: CASSDTREISREAFF.

The chain combines TRBV5-5 with TRBJ2-7, with 7 bases fitting TRBD1. V shed 2 bases and J 3 bases; nucleotides not matched to a gene: 8. Germline V gives CDR1 SGHKS, CDR2 YYEKEE (reference sequence). This CDR3 is built from 15 residues. CDR3 amino acids: CASSFSARDSYEQYF. CDR3 coding DNA: TGTGCCAGCAGCTTTTCGGCCCGGGACAGCTACGAGCAGTACTTC.

This clone has only a few counts. V gene TRBV5-1 combines with J gene TRBJ2-6; TRBD2 is a possible D gene (5 bases). The length of the CDR3 is 16 residues. Germline-derived CDR1 and CDR2 are SGHRS and YFSETQ. V was cut by 0 bases and J by 2 bases, with 9 bases left in between. The CDR3 loop reads CASSLAVGAGANVLTF. The DNA of the CDR3 is TGCGCCAGCAGCTTGGCCGTCGGGGCTGGGGCCAACGTCCTGACTTTC.

V and J are TRBV5-1 and TRBJ2-2; D perhaps matches TRBD1 (7 bases). Germline CDR1 and CDR2: SGHRS and YFSETQ. The CDR3 totals 15 residues. V lost 2 bases, J lost 7 bases, and 15 bases lay in between. CDR3: CASSFGHRGGGELFF. The CDR3 bases are TGCGCCAGCAGCTTCGGTCACAGGGGAGGCGGGGAGCTGTTTTTT.

V usage is TRBV14 and J usage is TRBJ1-2; D might be TRBD1 (6 bases). This CDR3 has 16 amino acids. From germline, CDR1 is SGHDN and CDR2 FVKESK. V shed 0 bases and J shed 4 bases, with 15 bases lying between them. CDR3 region: CASSQDPWGRAYGYTF. CDR3 DNA sequence: TGTGCCAGCAGCCAAGATCCTTGGGGGCGAGCCTATGGCTACACCTTC.

This clone was observed a handful of times. The V and J genes are TRBV29-1 and TRBJ2-3; possible D gene TRBD1, 6 bases. This CDR3 is built from 14 residues. The ends were cut back, 7 bases at V and 0 bases at J, with 14 bases in the middle. Per germline, CDR1 SQVTM and CDR2 ANQGSEA. The CDR3 coding sequence is TGCAGCGACACCGGGACATCTAGCACAGATACGCAGTATTTT. Translating gives CSDTGTSSTDTQYF.

This clone was found a few times. The chain carries TRBV5-6 and TRBJ1-5; 8 nucleotides line up with TRBD1. CDR1 and CDR2 from the germline V gene are SGHDT and YYEEEE. The J segment lost 0 bases and the V segment lost 0 bases, leaving 2 bases of the junction unmatched. The CDR3 is made up of 16 amino acids. The CDR3 sequence: CASSLGQGTSNQPQHF. The CDR3 nucleotides are TGTGCCAGCAGCTTGGGACAGGGGACTAGCAATCAGCCCCAGCATTTT.

The chain uses TRBV5-1 and TRBJ1-2; tentative D call: TRBD1 (5 bases). The CDR3 is 14 amino acids. Germline V lookup: CDR1 SGHRS, CDR2 YFSETQ. The V and J ends lost 0 bases and 1 base respectively, with 7 bases between them. In DNA, the CDR3 is TGCGCCAGCAGCTTGGAACAGGATAACTATGGCTACACCTTC. Translated: CASSLEQDNYGYTF. The whole variable domain, remainder taken from reference TRBV5-1 and TRBJ1-2, is KAGVTQTPRYLIKTRGQQVTLSCSPISGHRSVSWYQQTPGQGLQFLFEYFSETQRNKGNFPGRFSGRQFSNSRSEMNVSTLELGDSALYLCASSLEQDNYGYTFGSGTRLTVV.

V usage is TRBV5-4 and J usage is TRBJ2-2, with TRBD2 matching over 7 bases. Germline values: CDR1 SGHNT, CDR2 YYREEE (reference sequence). The CDR3 extends over 15 amino acids. Unmatched junction bases numbered 8, after V lost 5 bases and J lost 4 bases. The CDR3 DNA follows: TGTGCCAGCAGAAGGAAAGCGGGAACCACCGGGGAGCTGTTTTTT. Amino acids: CASRRKAGTTGELFF.

This clone was seen more than once but under ten times. The genes are TRBV28 and TRBJ2-7, with 7 bases lining up with TRBD2. CDR3 size: 13 residues. V was clipped by 8 bases and J by 4 bases; unmatched bases: 8. Germline V lookup: CDR1 MDHEN, CDR2 SYDVKM. CDR3 DNA: TGTGCCAGCCGGGCGGGAGTCCTATACGAGCAGTACTTC. Its translation: CASRAGVLYEQYF.

V and J are TRBV28 and TRBJ2-2, with TRBD1 matching over 7 bases. Germline CDR1 and CDR2: MDHEN and SYDVKM. The CDR3 has 15 amino acids. With V trimmed by 2 bases and J by 3 bases, 3 bases remained unmatched. Here the CDR3 DNA reads TGTGCCAGCAGTTTAGAACAGGGGTACACCGGGGAGCTGTTTTTT. It encodes CASSLEQGYTGELFF.

This clone has a handful of counts. The V call is TRBV29-1, the J call TRBJ2-7; 9 nucleotides align to TRBD2. CDR3 size: 14 residues. Germline V gene lookup returns CDR1 SQVTM and CDR2 ANQGSEA. Unmatched junction bases numbered 11, after V lost 6 bases and J lost 5 bases. The CDR3: CSVPRPGTSNEQYF. CDR3 sequence (DNA): TGCAGCGTCCCTCGACCGGGGACTAGCAACGAGCAGTACTTC.

The genes are TRBV11-2 and TRBJ2-6; D is possibly TRBD2 (6 bases). The V end was cut by 8 bases, the J end by 2 bases, with 10 bases between. CDR3 length: 14 amino acids. The V gene's germline CDR1 is SGHAT and CDR2 FQNNGV. CDR3 sequence: CASGGWPGANVLTF. In DNA form, the CDR3 reads TGTGCCAGCGGGGGGTGGCCTGGGGCCAACGTCCTGACTTTC.

This sequence joins TRBV4-3 and TRBJ2-2, with D uncertain. The CDR3 consists of 17 residues. The germline V and J ends were trimmed by 2 bases and 7 bases, with 20 bases remaining between them. Germline V CDR1 and CDR2: LGHNA, YSLEER. The DNA for the CDR3 is TGCGCCAGCAGCCAATCCTCCCCCGGGTCATTTGTCGGGGAGCTGTTTTTT. Translating gives CASSQSSPGSFVGELFF.